The 9 T cell receptor beta chains presented below share a single source sample, sequenced in a study of CD8 T cells in Susac syndrome. With random hexamers, reverse transcription was performed on about 0.5 to 1 ug of RNA. TCRdb used MiXCR to reprocess the immunoSEQ multiplex PCR reads, holding one entry per CDR3 protein. Of 140,000 or so distinct CDR3 sequences listed, approximately 96% are singletons. Sequences were obtained from CD4+ T cells from PBMCs. The receptors originated from a human donor with Susac syndrome.

This chain links TRBV12-3 or TRBV12-4 with TRBJ1-4, with no clear D. Trimming took 8 bases from V and 4 from J, leaving 17 bases between them. The CDR3 length is 15 residues. CDR3 DNA sequence: TGTGCCAGCGGCTCCGGGCCCGGAAATAATGAAAAACTGTTTTTT. The encoded protein is CASGSGPGNNEKLFF.

V gene TRBV20-1 combines with J gene TRBJ2-1; 7 nucleotides match TRBD1. Germline V gives CDR1 DFQATT, CDR2 SNEGSKA (reference sequence). This CDR3 is 14 amino acids long. V was pared by 3 bases and J by 2 bases, with 4 bases of the junction left unmatched. The CDR3 is CSASAGTAYNEQFF. CDR3 in DNA: TGCAGTGCTAGTGCCGGGACAGCCTACAATGAGCAGTTCTTC.

The J gene is TRBJ2-1, the V gene TRBV27; 7 nucleotides match TRBD2. CDR3 length: 16 amino acids. Trimming removed 2 bases from V and 2 bases from J; junction bases left unmatched: 6. From germline, CDR1 is MNHEY and CDR2 SMNVEV (reference sequence). CDR3 nucleotides: TGTGCCAGCAGTTTACTCGGCGGGGGTACCTACAATGAGCAGTTCTTC. It codes for CASSLLGGGTYNEQFF.

The rearrangement joins TRBV5-1 to TRBJ1-1, with a possible D match to TRBD1 (5 bases). From germline, CDR1 is SGHRS and CDR2 YFSETQ. The CDR3 contains 13 residues. V was cut by 0 bases and J by 7 bases, with 10 bases left in between. The CDR3 DNA sequence: TGCGCCAGCAGCTTGGATCGGGGGGGTGAAGCTTTCTTT. Translated, it gives CASSLDRGGEAFF. Combining the CDR3 with reference TRBV5-1 and TRBJ1-1 gives the whole variable domain KAGVTQTPRYLIKTRGQQVTLSCSPISGHRSVSWYQQTPGQGLQFLFEYFSETQRNKGNFPGRFSGRQFSNSRSEMNVSTLELGDSALYLCASSLDRGGEAFFGQGTRLTVV.

The rearrangement links TRBV3-1 to TRBJ2-2; D could derive from TRBD1 or TRBD2 (5 bases each). Germline CDR1 and CDR2: LGHDT and YNNKEL (reference sequence). The V end was cut by 4 bases, the J end by 1 base, with 13 bases between. The CDR3 consists of 16 residues. CDR3: CASSPTGTWNTGELFF. The CDR3 nucleotides are TGTGCCAGCAGCCCCACCGGGACCTGGAACACCGGGGAGCTGTTTTTT.

V gene TRBV4-1 combines with J gene TRBJ2-3; D is perhaps TRBD2 (5 bases). The length of the CDR3 is 17 residues. V was clipped by 1 base and J by 3 bases, with 17 bases between them. Germline-derived CDR1 and CDR2 are MGHRA and YSYEKL. Here the CDR3 reads CASSQVRLGVGTDTQYF. The CDR3 DNA is TGCGCCAGCAGCCAAGTGCGGTTGGGAGTCGGGACAGATACGCAGTATTTT.

V usage is TRBV11-2 and J usage is TRBJ2-6; tentatively, D is TRBD2 (5 bases). CDR1 and CDR2 (germline): SGHAT, FQNNGV. Trimming took 4 bases from V and 2 from J, leaving 15 bases between them. The CDR3 sequence is 17 residues long. Written as DNA, the CDR3 is TGTGCCAGCAGCTCCTCGGGGATAGTCGCTGGGGCCAACGTCCTGACTTTC. This gives the protein CASSSSGIVAGANVLTF.

The chain combines TRBV21-1 with TRBJ1-5; the tabulated D call, TRBD1, remains unverified against the DNA. TRBV21-1 is a pseudogene segment. CDR3 length: 17 amino acids. The CDR3 region is CASSKRSRDRLNQPQHF. CDR3 DNA: TGTGCCAGCAGCAAAAGGTCCCGGGACAGACTCAATCAGCCCCAGCATTTT.

J is TRBJ1-2 and V is TRBV29-1, with TRBD1 matching 9 bases. CDR3 length equals 12 residues. V dropped 7 bases and J dropped 10; count of bases not matched to a gene: 10. Germline V gives CDR1 SQVTM, CDR2 ANQGSEA. CDR3 amino acids: CSGYRGREDYTF. The CDR3 nucleotides read TGCAGCGGGTACAGGGGGCGTGAGGACTACACCTTC.